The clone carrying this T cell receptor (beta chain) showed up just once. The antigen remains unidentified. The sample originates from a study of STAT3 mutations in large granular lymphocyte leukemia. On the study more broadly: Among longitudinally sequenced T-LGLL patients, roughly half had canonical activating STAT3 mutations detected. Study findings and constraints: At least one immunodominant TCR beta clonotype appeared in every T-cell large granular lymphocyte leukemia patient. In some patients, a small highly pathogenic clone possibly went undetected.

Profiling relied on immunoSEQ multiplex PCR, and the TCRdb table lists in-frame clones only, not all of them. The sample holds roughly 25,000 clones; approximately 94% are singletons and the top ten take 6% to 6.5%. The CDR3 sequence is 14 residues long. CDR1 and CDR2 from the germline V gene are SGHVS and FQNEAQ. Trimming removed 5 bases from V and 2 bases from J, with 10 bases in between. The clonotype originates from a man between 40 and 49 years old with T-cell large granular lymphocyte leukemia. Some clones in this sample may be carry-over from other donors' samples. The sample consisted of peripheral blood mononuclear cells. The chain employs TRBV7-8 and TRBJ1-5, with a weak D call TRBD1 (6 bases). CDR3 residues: CASSAGEGNQPQHF. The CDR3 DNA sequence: TGTGCCAGCAGCGCAGGGGAAGGCAATCAGCCCCAGCATTTT.